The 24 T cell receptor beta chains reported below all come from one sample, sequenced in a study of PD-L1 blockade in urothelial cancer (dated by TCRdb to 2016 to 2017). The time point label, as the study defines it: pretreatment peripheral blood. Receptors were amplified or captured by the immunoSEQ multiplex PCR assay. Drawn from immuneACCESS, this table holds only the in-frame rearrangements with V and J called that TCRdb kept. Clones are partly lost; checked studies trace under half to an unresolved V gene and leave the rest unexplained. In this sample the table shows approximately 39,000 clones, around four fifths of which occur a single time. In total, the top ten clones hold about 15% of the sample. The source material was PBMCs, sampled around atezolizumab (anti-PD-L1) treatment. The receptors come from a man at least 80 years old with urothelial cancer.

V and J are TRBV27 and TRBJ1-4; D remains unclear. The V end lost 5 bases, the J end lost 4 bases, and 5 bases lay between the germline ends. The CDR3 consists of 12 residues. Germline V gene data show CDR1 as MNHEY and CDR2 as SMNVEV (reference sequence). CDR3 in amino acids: CASSRLNEKLFF. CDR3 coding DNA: TGTGCCAGCAGTCGTCTTAATGAAAAACTGTTTTTT.

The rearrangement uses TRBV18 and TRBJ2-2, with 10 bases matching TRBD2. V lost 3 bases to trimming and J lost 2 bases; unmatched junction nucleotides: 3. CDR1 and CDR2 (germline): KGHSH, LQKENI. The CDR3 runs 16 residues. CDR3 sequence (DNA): TGTGCCAGCTCACCGTGGACTAGCGGTAACACCGGGGAGCTGTTTTTT. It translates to CASSPWTSGNTGELFF.

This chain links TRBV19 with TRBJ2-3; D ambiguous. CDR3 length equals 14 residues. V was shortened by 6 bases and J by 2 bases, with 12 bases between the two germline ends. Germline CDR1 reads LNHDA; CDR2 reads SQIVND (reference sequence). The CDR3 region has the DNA TGTGCCAGTAGGACTCTTCGCCCCACAGATACGCAGTATTTT. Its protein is CASRTLRPTDTQYF.

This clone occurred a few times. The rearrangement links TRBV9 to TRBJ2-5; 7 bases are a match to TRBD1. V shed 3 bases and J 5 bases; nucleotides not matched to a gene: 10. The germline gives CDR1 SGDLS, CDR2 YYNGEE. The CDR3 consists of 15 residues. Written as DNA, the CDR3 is TGTGCCAGCAGCGCGGGACAGTCTTTTGCGGAGACCCAGTACTTC. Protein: CASSAGQSFAETQYF.

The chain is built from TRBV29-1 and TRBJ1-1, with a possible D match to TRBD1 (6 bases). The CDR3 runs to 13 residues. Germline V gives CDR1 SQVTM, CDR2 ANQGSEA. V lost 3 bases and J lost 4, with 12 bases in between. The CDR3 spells CSVDWGLGTEAFF. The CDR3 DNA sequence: TGCAGCGTTGACTGGGGGCTAGGCACTGAAGCTTTCTTT.

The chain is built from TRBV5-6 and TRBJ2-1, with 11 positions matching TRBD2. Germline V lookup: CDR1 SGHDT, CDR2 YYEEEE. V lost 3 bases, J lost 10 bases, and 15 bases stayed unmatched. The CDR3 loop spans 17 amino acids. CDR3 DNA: TGTGCCAGCAGCTACCTTACTAGCGGGAGAAGATATGGGGAGCAGTTCTTC. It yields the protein CASSYLTSGRRYGEQFF.

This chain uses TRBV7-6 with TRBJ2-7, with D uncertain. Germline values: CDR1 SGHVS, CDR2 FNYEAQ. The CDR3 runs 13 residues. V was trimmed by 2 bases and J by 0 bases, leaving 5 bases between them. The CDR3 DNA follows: TGTGCCAGCAGCTTATCCCGCTCCTACGAGCAGTACTTC. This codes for CASSLSRSYEQYF. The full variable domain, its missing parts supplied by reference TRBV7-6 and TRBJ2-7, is GAGVSQSPRYKVTKRGQDVALRCDPISGHVSLYWYRQALGQGPEFLTYFNYEAQQDKSGLPNDRFSAERPEGSISTLTIQRTEQRDSAMYRCASSLSRSYEQYFGPGTRLTVT.

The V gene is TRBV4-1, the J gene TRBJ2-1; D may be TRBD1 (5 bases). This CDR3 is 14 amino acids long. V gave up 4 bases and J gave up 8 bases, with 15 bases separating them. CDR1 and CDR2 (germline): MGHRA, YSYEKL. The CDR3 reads CASSRYRLGDEQFF. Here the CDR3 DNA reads TGCGCCAGCAGCCGATACAGGCTAGGGGATGAGCAGTTCTTC.

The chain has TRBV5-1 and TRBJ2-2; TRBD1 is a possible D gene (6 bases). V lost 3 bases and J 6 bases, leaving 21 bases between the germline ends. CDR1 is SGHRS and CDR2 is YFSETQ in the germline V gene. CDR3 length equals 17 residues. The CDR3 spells CASSYGTGYNVPGELFF. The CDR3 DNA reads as TGCGCCAGCAGCTATGGAACAGGGTATAACGTTCCCGGGGAGCTGTTTTTT.

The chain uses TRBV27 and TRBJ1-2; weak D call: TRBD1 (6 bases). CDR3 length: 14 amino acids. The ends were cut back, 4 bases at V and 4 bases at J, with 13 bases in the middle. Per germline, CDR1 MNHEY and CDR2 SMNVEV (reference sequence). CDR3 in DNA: TGTGCCAGCAGTTCCCGGGACACCCCCTATGGCTACACCTTC. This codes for CASSSRDTPYGYTF.

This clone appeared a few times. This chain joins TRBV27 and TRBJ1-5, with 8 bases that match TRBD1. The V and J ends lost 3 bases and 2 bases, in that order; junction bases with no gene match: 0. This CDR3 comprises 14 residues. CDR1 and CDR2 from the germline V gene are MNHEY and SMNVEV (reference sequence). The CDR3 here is CASSLGQGNQPQHF. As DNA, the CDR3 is TGTGCCAGCAGTTTGGGACAGGGCAATCAGCCCCAGCATTTT.

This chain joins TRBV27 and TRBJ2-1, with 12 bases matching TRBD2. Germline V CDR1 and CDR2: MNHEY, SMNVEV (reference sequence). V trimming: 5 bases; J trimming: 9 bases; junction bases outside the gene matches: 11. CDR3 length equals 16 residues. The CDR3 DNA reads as TGTGCCAGCAGTCTCGGAGGACTAGCGGGAATGGTTGAGCAGTTCTTC. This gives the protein CASSLGGLAGMVEQFF.

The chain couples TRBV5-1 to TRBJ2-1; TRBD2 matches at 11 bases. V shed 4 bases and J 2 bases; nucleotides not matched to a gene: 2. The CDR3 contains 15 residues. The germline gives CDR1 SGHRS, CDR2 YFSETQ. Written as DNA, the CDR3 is TGCGCCAGCAGCGTTAGCGGGGGGGCCTACAATGAGCAGTTCTTC. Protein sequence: CASSVSGGAYNEQFF.

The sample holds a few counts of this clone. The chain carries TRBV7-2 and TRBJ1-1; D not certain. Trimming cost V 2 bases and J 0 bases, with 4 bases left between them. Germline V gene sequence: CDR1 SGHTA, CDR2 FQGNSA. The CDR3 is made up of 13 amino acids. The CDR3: CASSLSVNTEAFF. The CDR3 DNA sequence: TGTGCCAGCAGCTTAAGCGTGAACACTGAAGCTTTCTTT.

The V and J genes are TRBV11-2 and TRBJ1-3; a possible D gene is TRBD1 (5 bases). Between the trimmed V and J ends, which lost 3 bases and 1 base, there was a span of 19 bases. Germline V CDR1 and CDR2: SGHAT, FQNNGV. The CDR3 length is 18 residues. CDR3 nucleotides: TGTGCCAGCAGCTTCCTAAGCGTTCAGGGCTTGTCTGGAAACACCATATATTTT. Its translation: CASSFLSVQGLSGNTIYF.

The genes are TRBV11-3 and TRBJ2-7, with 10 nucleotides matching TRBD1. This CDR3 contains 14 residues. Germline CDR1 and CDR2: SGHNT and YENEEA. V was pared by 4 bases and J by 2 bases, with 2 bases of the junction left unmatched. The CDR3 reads CASSYGQGAYEQYF. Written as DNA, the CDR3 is TGTGCCAGCAGCTACGGACAGGGGGCCTACGAGCAGTACTTC.

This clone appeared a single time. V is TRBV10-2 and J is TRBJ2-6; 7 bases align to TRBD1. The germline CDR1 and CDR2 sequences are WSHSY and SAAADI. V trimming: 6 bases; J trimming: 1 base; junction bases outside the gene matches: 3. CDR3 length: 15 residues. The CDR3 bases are TGCGCCAGCAGCCGACAGGGATCTGGGGCCAACGTCCTGACTTTC. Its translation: CASSRQGSGANVLTF.

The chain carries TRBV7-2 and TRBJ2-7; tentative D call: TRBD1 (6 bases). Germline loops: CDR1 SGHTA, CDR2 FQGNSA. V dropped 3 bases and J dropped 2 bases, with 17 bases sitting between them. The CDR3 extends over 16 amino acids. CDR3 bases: TGTGCCAGCAGCTTTTTATCCGGGACACCAGCCTACGAGCAGTACTTC. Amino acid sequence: CASSFLSGTPAYEQYF.

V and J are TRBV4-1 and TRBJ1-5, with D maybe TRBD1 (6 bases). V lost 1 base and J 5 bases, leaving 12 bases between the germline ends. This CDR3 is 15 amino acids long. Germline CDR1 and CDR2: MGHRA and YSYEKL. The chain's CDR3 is CASSQVDNRDQPQHF. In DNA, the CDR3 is TGCGCCAGCAGCCAAGTGGATAACAGGGATCAGCCCCAGCATTTT.

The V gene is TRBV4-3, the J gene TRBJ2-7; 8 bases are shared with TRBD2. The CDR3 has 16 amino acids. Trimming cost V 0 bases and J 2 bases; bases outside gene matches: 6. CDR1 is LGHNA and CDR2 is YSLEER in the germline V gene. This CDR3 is CASSQESGSAPYEQYF. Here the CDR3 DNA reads TGCGCCAGCAGCCAAGAGAGCGGGAGTGCCCCCTACGAGCAGTACTTC.

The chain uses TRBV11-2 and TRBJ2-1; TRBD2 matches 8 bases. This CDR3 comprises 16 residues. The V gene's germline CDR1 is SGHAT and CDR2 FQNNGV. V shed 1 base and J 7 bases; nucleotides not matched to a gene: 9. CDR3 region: CASSLATSGRLNEQFF. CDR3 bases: TGTGCCAGCAGCTTAGCGACGAGCGGGAGACTGAATGAGCAGTTCTTC.

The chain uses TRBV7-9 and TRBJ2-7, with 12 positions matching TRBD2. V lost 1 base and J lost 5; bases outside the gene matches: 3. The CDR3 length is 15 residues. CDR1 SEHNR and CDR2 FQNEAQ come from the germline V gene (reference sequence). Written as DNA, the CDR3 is TGTGCCAGCAGCTTAGAGGGACTAGCGGGTAACGAGCAGTACTTC. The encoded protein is CASSLEGLAGNEQYF.

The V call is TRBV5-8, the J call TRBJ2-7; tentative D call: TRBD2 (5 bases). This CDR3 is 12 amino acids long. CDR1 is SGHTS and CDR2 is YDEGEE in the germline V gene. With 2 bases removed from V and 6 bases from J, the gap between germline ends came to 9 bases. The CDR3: CASSFGRVEQYF. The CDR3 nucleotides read TGTGCCAGCAGCTTTGGGCGGGTCGAGCAGTACTTC.

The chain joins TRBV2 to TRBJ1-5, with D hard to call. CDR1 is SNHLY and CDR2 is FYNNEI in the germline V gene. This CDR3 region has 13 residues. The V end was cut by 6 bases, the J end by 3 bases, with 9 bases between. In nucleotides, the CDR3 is TGTGCCAGCAGCCTAGAGAACAATCAGCCCCAGCATTTT. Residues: CASSLENNQPQHF.